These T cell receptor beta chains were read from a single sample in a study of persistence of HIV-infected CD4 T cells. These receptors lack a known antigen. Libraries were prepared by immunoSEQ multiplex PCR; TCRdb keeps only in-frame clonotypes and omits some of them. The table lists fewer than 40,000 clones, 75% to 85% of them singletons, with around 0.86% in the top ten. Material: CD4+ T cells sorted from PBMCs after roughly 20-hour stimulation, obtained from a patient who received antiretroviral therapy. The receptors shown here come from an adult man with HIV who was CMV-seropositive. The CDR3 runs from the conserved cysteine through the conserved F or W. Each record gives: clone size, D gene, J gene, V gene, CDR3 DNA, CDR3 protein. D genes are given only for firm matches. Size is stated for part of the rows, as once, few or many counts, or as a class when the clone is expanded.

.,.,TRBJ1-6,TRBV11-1,TGTGCCAGCAGCTTAGCGTCTGGGAATTCACCCCTCCACTTT,CASSLASGNSPLHF
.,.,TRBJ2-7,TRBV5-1,TGCGCCAGCAGCCCTGGGTGGGGTGGACACGAGCAGTACTTC,CASSPGWGGHEQYF
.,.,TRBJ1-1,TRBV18,TGTGCCAGCCTCCAAGGCGTGAACACTGAAGCTTTCTTT,CASLQGVNTEAFF
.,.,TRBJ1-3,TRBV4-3,TGCGCCAGCAGCCAAGATTTCCCGGCGGCCTCTGGAAACACCATATATTTT,CASSQDFPAASGNTIYF
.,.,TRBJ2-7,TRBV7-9,TGTGCCAGCAGCTCGCCGAGAGTGTTCGAGCAGTACTTC,CASSSPRVFEQYF
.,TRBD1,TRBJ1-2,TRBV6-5,TGTGCCAGCAGTTACCGGGGGACAGATCGCGGCTATGGCTACACCTTC,CASSYRGTDRGYGYTF
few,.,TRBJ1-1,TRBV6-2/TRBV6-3,TGTGCCAGCAGTTCTGGACGCAGTGAAGCTTTCTTT,CASSSGRSEAFF
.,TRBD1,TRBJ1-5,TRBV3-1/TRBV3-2,TGTGCCAGCAGCCACGGACAGGGGTATCAGCCCCAGCATTTT,CASSHGQGYQPQHF
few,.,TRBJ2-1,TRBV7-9,TGTGCCAGCAGCTCGCGAATTTCGAGGGGGGCCTACAATGAGCAGTTCTTC,CASSSRISRGAYNEQFF
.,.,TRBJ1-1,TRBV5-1,TGCGCCAGCAGCTTCCAGGGAGGGAACACTGAAGCTTTCTTT,CASSFQGGNTEAFF
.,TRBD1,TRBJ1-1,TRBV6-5,TGTGCCAGCAGTACAGGGGTTCTCATGAACACTGAAGCTTTCTTT,CASSTGVLMNTEAFF
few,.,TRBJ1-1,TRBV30,TGTGCCTGGAGTGTACGACTGGGCGCTTTCTTT,CAWSVRLGAFF
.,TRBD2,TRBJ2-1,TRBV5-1,TGCGCCAGCAGCTCTGCCGGGACTAGATACAATGAGCAGTTCTTC,CASSSAGTRYNEQFF
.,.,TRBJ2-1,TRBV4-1,TGCGCCAGCAGCCAGGATTCGACAGTCTCCTACAATGAGCAGTTCTTC,CASSQDSTVSYNEQFF
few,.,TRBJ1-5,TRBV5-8,TGTGCCAGCAGCTATCACGATAGCAATCAGCCCCAGCATTTT,CASSYHDSNQPQHF
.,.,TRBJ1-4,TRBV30,TGTGCCCAGGGAAGAAGGGAAAAACTGTTTTTT,CAQGRREKLFF
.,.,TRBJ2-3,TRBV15,TGTGCCACCAGCAGGAGGGCGGGGACGCAGTATTTT,CATSRRAGTQYF
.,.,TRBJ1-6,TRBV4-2,TGTGCCAGCAGCCAACTGGGTGGGAATTCACCCCTCCACTTT,CASSQLGGNSPLHF
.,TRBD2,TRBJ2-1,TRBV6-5,TGTGCCAGCAGTTACTCTGGACCCGGGGGGAATGAGCAGTTCTTC,CASSYSGPGGNEQFF
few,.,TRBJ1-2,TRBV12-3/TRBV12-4,TGTGCCAGCAGTTTGTCGGCGGTCTATGGCTACACCTTC,CASSLSAVYGYTF
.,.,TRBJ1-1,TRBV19,TGTGCCAGTATCGCCGGGCCTCAACCATTGAACACTGAAGCTTTCTTT,CASIAGPQPLNTEAFF
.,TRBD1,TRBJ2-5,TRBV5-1,TGCGCCAGCAGCCCACAGGGGGCTTCGACCCCGCGGGAGACCCAGTACTTC,CASSPQGASTPRETQYF
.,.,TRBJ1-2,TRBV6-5,TGTGCCAGCAGTTCCGGGATTACTAACTATGGCTACACCTTC,CASSSGITNYGYTF
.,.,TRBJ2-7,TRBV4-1,TGCGCCAGCAGCCCGCCCACAGGGACCCCGGGAGAGCAGTACTTC,CASSPPTGTPGEQYF
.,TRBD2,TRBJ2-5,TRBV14,TGTGCCAGCAGCCAATTAGCGGGGGGACAAGAGACCCAGTACTTC,CASSQLAGGQETQYF
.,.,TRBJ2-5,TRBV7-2,TGTGCCAGCAGCTTAGTTGGGGGGACGGAGACCCAGTACTTC,CASSLVGGTETQYF
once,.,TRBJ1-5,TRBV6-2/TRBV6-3,TGTGCCAGCAGTTACTCGGGTGGGGGCAGCAATCAGCCCCAGCATTTT,CASSYSGGGSNQPQHF
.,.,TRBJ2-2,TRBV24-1,TGTGCCACCAGTGTTGTGGGGGCCGGGGAGCTGTTTTTT,CATSVVGAGELFF
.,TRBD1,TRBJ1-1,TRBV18,TGTGCCAGCCGAATGGGACAGGGGGCTCGCACTGAAGCTTTCTTT,CASRMGQGARTEAFF
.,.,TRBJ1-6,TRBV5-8,TGTGCCAGCAACCACTACTCCTATAATTCACCCCTCCACTTT,CASNHYSYNSPLHF
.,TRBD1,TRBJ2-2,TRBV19,TGTGCCAGTAGTATCGGGACAGCCCGTAGCGGGGAGCTGTTTTTT,CASSIGTARSGELFF
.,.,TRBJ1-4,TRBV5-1,TGCGCCAGCAGCCAGGGGAGGGGACGTAATGAAAAACTGTTTTTT,CASSQGRGRNEKLFF
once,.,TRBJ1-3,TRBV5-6,TGTGCCAGCAGCTTAGTGAGCGGATACACCTCCTCTGGAAACACCATATATTTT,CASSLVSGYTSSGNTIYF
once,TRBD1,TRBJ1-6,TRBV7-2,TGTGCCAGCAGCTTATGGGGACAGAATTCACCCCTCCACTTT,CASSLWGQNSPLHF
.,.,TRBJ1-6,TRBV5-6,TGTGCCAGCAGCTTTTGGGGGGGCCCCCTCCACTTT,CASSFWGGPLHF
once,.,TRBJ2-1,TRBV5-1,TGCGCCAGCAGGTCTTATCCAGGGCAACGGCCCTACAATGAGCAGTTCTTC,CASRSYPGQRPYNEQFF
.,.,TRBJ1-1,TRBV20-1,TGCAGTGCTAGTCGGCAGAACACTGAAGCTTTCTTT,CSASRQNTEAFF
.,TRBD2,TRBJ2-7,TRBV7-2,TGTGCCAGCAGCCCAGGACTAGCGGCGCTCTACGAGCAGTACTTC,CASSPGLAALYEQYF
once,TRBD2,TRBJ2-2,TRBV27,TGTGCCAGCAGTTTAAGGATGACTAGCGGGGGTCCTACCGGGGAGCTGTTTTTT,CASSLRMTSGGPTGELFF